These 24 T cell receptor beta chains originate from one sample sequenced in a study of beta chain features in type 1 diabetes. cDNA synthesis used the whole RNA isolate, giving expressed TCRB sequences. The repertoire was sequenced with immunoSEQ multiplex PCR; TCRdb's copy has only in-frame clones and lacks some. The sample holds hundreds of thousands of clones; less than 9.5% are singletons and the top ten take around 0.45%. Sequenced input: central memory CD4+ T cells from blood. Every receptor here comes from a woman under 30 in good health.

This clone was counted ten times or more. The chain has TRBV5-4 and TRBJ2-5, with D possibly being TRBD2 (5 bases). V was pared by 8 bases and J by 5 bases, with 16 bases between. The CDR3 length is 13 residues. The germline V gene has CDR1 SGHNT and CDR2 YYREEE (reference sequence). CDR3 nucleotides: TGTGCCAGTCAGCTTAATCGCGGGGAGACCCAGTACTTC. Its protein product is CASQLNRGETQYF.

The V call is TRBV29-1, the J call TRBJ2-3, with unresolved D. In germline, CDR1 is SQVTM, CDR2 ANQGSEA. The CDR3 runs to 15 residues. Trimming shortened V by 7 bases and J by 1 base, and 18 bases separated the two germline ends. The CDR3 DNA follows: TGCAGCGCTCGACTCGGGTCTAGAGGCACAGATACGCAGTATTTT. Translated, it gives CSARLGSRGTDTQYF.

The chain couples TRBV2 to TRBJ2-1, with D hard to call. V was trimmed by 6 bases and J by 9 bases, leaving 12 bases between them. Germline V gene sequence: CDR1 SNHLY, CDR2 FYNNEI. The length of the CDR3 is 12 residues. This CDR3 is CASRLGWGEQFF. The CDR3 DNA reads as TGTGCCAGCAGGCTAGGGTGGGGTGAGCAGTTCTTC.

This clone was found a few times. The chain links TRBV19 to TRBJ2-5; D uncertain. Trimming cost V 2 bases and J 5 bases, with 18 bases left between them. The CDR3 contains 16 residues. Germline V gene sequence: CDR1 LNHDA, CDR2 SQIVND (reference sequence). The CDR3 sequence is CASSISLNWRTETQYF. CDR3 in DNA: TGTGCCAGTAGTATATCCCTCAACTGGCGAACTGAGACCCAGTACTTC.

This clone has a handful of counts. The chain couples TRBV6-5 to TRBJ2-1; a possible D gene is TRBD1 (6 bases). V was clipped by 4 bases and J by 10 bases, with 8 bases between them. This CDR3 has 11 amino acids. Germline V gene data show CDR1 as MNHEY and CDR2 as SVGAGI. The CDR3 protein is CASSFGQEQFF. The CDR3 bases are TGTGCCAGCAGTTTTGGACAGGAGCAGTTCTTC.

This chain connects TRBV6-1 to TRBJ1-1; D is perhaps TRBD1 (5 bases). Germline-derived CDR1 and CDR2 are MNHNS and SASEGT. Trimming removed 3 bases from V and 1 base from J, with 15 bases in between. This CDR3 is 16 amino acids long. CDR3 bases: TGTGCCAGCAGTGACGGTCGGGGCTCCTCGAACACTGAAGCTTTCTTT. Amino acid sequence: CASSDGRGSSNTEAFF.

The rearrangement joins TRBV18 to TRBJ2-7, with D maybe TRBD1 (6 bases). Between the trimmed V and J ends, which lost 1 base and 7 bases, there was a span of 11 bases. Germline V gene lookup returns CDR1 KGHSH and CDR2 LQKENI. The CDR3 has 13 residues. The CDR3 here is CASSPRDTGEQYF. CDR3 bases: TGTGCCAGCTCACCACGGGACACGGGGGAGCAGTACTTC.

The sample holds a few counts of this clone. In DNA, the CDR3 is TGTGCCACCATATTGGGGACCGGGGAGCTGTTTTTT. Its translation: CATILGTGELFF. The chain links TRBV28 to TRBJ2-2; D call uncertain. Germline CDR1 and CDR2: MDHEN and SYDVKM. V lost 10 bases, J lost 5 bases, and 11 bases lay in between. The CDR3 runs 12 residues. The full variable domain, in which reference TRBV28 and TRBJ2-2 provide the parts outside the CDR3, is DVKVTQSSRYLVKRTGEKVFLECVQDMDHENMFWYRQDPGLGLRLIYFSYDVKMKEKGDIPEGYSVSREKKERFSLILESASTNQTSMYLCATILGTGELFFGEGSRLTVL.

The chain combines TRBV5-4 with TRBJ2-5; TRBD1 aligns across 12 bases. CDR1 SGHNT and CDR2 YYREEE come from the germline V gene (reference sequence). This CDR3 has 16 residues. J lost 5 bases, V lost 4 bases, and 9 bases had no gene match. CDR3 nucleotide sequence: TGTGCCAGCAGCGCCGGGACAGGGGGCAGAGGGGAGACCCAGTACTTC. This encodes CASSAGTGGRGETQYF.

There are a few counts of this clone. J is TRBJ2-4 and V is TRBV11-1; D unresolved. The V end lost 5 bases, the J end lost 5 bases, and 16 bases lay between the germline ends. The CDR3 runs 15 residues. Germline assignment: CDR1 SGHAT and CDR2 FQDESV (reference sequence). The CDR3 region has the DNA TGTGCCAGCAGCCGCGCGAAGGGCGGTGAAAACATTCAGTACTTC. This sequence encodes CASSRAKGGENIQYF.

The genes are TRBV19 and TRBJ2-7; 7 nucleotides line up with TRBD1. This CDR3 comprises 15 residues. Germline V CDR1 and CDR2: LNHDA, SQIVND (reference sequence). The trim removed 10 bases at V and 1 base at J, leaving 13 bases unmatched. CDR3 region: CATRGRQGPSYEQYF. CDR3 DNA sequence: TGTGCCACCCGAGGGCGACAGGGTCCTTCCTACGAGCAGTACTTC.

The chain carries TRBV5-1 and TRBJ2-1; 7 nucleotides match TRBD1. The CDR3 sequence is 15 residues long. V dropped 1 base and J dropped 6; count of bases not matched to a gene: 7. CDR1 and CDR2 (germline): SGHRS, YFSETQ. The CDR3 nucleotides read TGCGCCAGCAGCTTGTTATACGACAGGGTCAATGAGCAGTTCTTC. This translates into CASSLLYDRVNEQFF.

This clone was observed a handful of times. The V gene is TRBV5-6, the J gene TRBJ1-4, with D possibly being TRBD1 (6 bases). Trimming took off 2 bases at V and 4 bases at J, with 9 bases between the two ends. This CDR3 contains 14 residues. From germline, CDR1 is SGHDT and CDR2 YYEEEE. CDR3 sequence reads: CASSFGQINEKLFF. The CDR3 DNA sequence: TGTGCCAGCAGCTTCGGACAGATTAATGAAAAACTGTTTTTT.

This chain connects TRBV18 to TRBJ2-1; D not resolved. The CDR3 is 12 residues long. Germline assignment: CDR1 KGHSH and CDR2 LQKENI. Between the trimmed V and J ends, which lost 1 base and 7 bases, there was a span of 5 bases. This chain's CDR3 is CASSPRVNEQFF. CDR3 coding DNA: TGTGCCAGCTCACCACGGGTGAATGAGCAGTTCTTC.

This clone has more than one count but fewer than ten. The chain recombines TRBV6-4 with TRBJ2-1, with 7 bases identical to TRBD2. This CDR3 is built from 15 residues. Germline CDR1 and CDR2: MRHNA and SNTAGT. Germline trimming cut 3 bases from V and 8 bases from J; bases unmatched to any gene: 10. CDR3 in amino acids: CASSDEMGREYEQFF. In nucleotides, the CDR3 is TGTGCCAGCAGTGATGAGATGGGGCGGGAGTATGAGCAGTTCTTC.

The rearrangement joins TRBV28 to TRBJ1-1; D remains ambiguous. This CDR3 comprises 12 residues. V dropped 5 bases and J dropped 7 bases, with 11 bases sitting between them. Germline V gives CDR1 MDHEN, CDR2 SYDVKM. The CDR3 nucleotides read TGTGCCAGCAGTCGTCGGTTCAATGAAGCTTTCTTT. Protein: CASSRRFNEAFF.

The V and J genes are TRBV20-1 and TRBJ2-5, with D possibly matching TRBD1 (6 bases). Germline V CDR1 and CDR2: DFQATT, SNEGSKA (reference sequence). V was cut by 8 bases and J by 2 bases, with 9 bases left in between. The CDR3 is made up of 11 amino acids. CDR3 sequence (DNA): TGCAGTACGGACAGACAAGAGACCCAGTACTTC. It codes for CSTDRQETQYF.

This clone has only one observation. The rearrangement links TRBV15 to TRBJ1-2; D uncertain. The CDR3 totals 15 residues. CDR1 LNHNV and CDR2 YYDKDF come from the germline V gene (reference sequence). Deletions cut 0 bases from V and 0 bases from J, with 8 bases between. The CDR3 sequence is CATSRDISSNYGYTF. As DNA, the CDR3 is TGTGCCACCAGCAGAGATATTAGTTCTAACTATGGCTACACCTTC.

This clone was counted at least ten times. This same CDR3 is encoded by further DNA sequences in the sample. This chain connects TRBV9 to TRBJ1-5; 8 nucleotides line up with TRBD1. The CDR3 is 14 residues long. V lost 6 bases, J lost 2 bases, and 4 bases stayed unmatched. Per the germline V gene, CDR1 is SGDLS and CDR2 is YYNGEE. The CDR3 region is CASNPTGGNQPQHF. The CDR3 coding sequence is TGTGCCAGCAACCCGACAGGGGGCAATCAGCCCCAGCATTTT.

V usage is TRBV7-2 and J usage is TRBJ1-2; a weak D match, TRBD1 (5 bases). The V gene lost 5 bases and the J gene lost 6 bases, with 16 bases spanning the gap. CDR3 length: 14 amino acids. Germline assignment: CDR1 SGHTA and CDR2 FQGNSA. The CDR3 DNA sequence: TGTGCCAGCAGCCGAGACGAGGGGTGGCATGGCTACACCTTC. Its protein product is CASSRDEGWHGYTF.

This clone was recorded many times. The J gene is TRBJ1-3, the V gene TRBV28; no definite D call. The CDR3 length is 13 residues. Germline CDR1 MDHEN, CDR2 SYDVKM. V was trimmed by 6 bases and J by 3 bases, leaving 9 bases between them. CDR3 sequence: CASRLGYGNTIYF. CDR3 bases: TGTGCCAGCAGACTCGGTTATGGAAACACCATATATTTT. The full variable domain, in which reference TRBV28 and TRBJ1-3 provide the parts outside the CDR3, is DVKVTQSSRYLVKRTGEKVFLECVQDMDHENMFWYRQDPGLGLRLIYFSYDVKMKEKGDIPEGYSVSREKKERFSLILESASTNQTSMYLCASRLGYGNTIYFGEGSWLTVV.

This sequence joins TRBV4-3 and TRBJ2-2; 9 bases match TRBD2. The CDR3 consists of 17 residues. The germline V gene encodes CDR1 LGHNA and CDR2 YSLEER. Unmatched junction bases numbered 9, after V lost 2 bases and J lost 5 bases. The chain's CDR3 is CASSQHYRLAGTGELFF. CDR3 coding DNA: TGCGCCAGCAGCCAACACTATAGGCTAGCGGGAACCGGGGAGCTGTTTTTT.

This clone was seen only a few times. J is TRBJ1-5 and V is TRBV6-5; D not certain. The CDR3 loop spans 15 amino acids. Germline CDR1 MNHEY, CDR2 SVGAGI. Trimming removed 6 bases at V and 0 bases at J, with 12 bases between. CDR3 sequence reads: CASRSGVASNQPQHF. In DNA, the CDR3 is TGTGCCAGCAGGTCCGGGGTTGCTAGCAATCAGCCCCAGCATTTT.

This chain connects TRBV6-5 to TRBJ1-2; 7 nucleotides agree with TRBD1. Germline CDR1 MNHEY, CDR2 SVGAGI. Trimming at V came to 0 bases and at J to 6 bases, leaving 10 bases not matched to a gene. The CDR3 sequence is 16 residues long. The CDR3 reads CASSYSPGGEGNGYTF. CDR3 coding DNA: TGTGCCAGCAGTTACTCCCCAGGGGGGGAGGGGAATGGCTACACCTTC.